Listed below are T cell receptor beta chains from one sample, sequenced in a study of blood T cell repertoires in COVID-19. This table comes from immunoSEQ multiplex PCR, and its TCRdb copy is limited to in-frame clones, with some not included. Of a few hundred thousand clones in the sample, 80% to 90% were seen once. Specimen: peripheral blood. The source of these receptors is a man aged 18 to 29 with COVID-19, enrolled during active disease. The CDR3 runs from the conserved cysteine through the conserved F or W. The D gene is left open where the match is weak. Rows may omit the clone size; those that give it use once, few, many or a size class.

>TRBJ2-5|.|TRBV5-6|TRBD1
CASSNFQQGARETQYF
TGTGCCAGCAGCAATTTTCAACAGGGGGCCCGGGAGACCCAGTACTTC
>TRBJ2-2|.|TRBV5-1|.
CASRETVNTGELFF
TGCGCCAGCCGAGAGACAGTCAACACCGGGGAGCTGTTTTTT
>TRBJ1-5|.|TRBV6-5|.
CASSRGGGDQPQHF
TGTGCCAGCAGCCGCGGGGGGGGAGATCAGCCCCAGCATTTT
>TRBJ2-5|.|TRBV27|.
CASSLLSGSFRETQYF
TGTGCCAGCAGTTTACTCTCCGGGAGTTTCAGAGAGACCCAGTACTTC
>TRBJ2-7|.|TRBV6-6|.
CASSYSMVGSVDEQYF
TGTGCCAGCAGTTACTCGATGGTCGGGAGCGTGGACGAGCAGTACTTC
>TRBJ1-5|.|TRBV7-8|.
CASSFGPGSNQPQHF
TGTGCCAGCAGCTTTGGTCCGGGTAGCAATCAGCCCCAGCATTTT
>TRBJ2-7|.|TRBV19|TRBD1
CASTGGGTGAYEQYF
TGTGCCAGTACCGGGGGCGGGACAGGGGCCTACGAGCAGTACTTC
>TRBJ1-2|few|TRBV25-1|.
CASSGQNYGYTF
TGTGCCAGCAGTGGGCAGAACTATGGCTACACCTTC
>TRBJ2-2|.|TRBV5-1|TRBD2
CASTQAPASGTGELFF
TGCGCCAGCACCCAGGCCCCAGCTAGCGGCACCGGGGAGCTGTTTTTT
>TRBJ2-1|.|TRBV11-2|TRBD2
CASSSRSGISYEQFF
TGTGCCAGCAGTTCGAGGAGCGGGATTAGTTATGAGCAGTTCTTC
>TRBJ2-3|.|TRBV2|.
CASSFSPPLTYLADTQYF
TGTGCCAGCAGTTTTTCCCCCCCTCTCACCTACCTAGCGGATACGCAGTATTTT
>TRBJ1-2|.|TRBV6-6|TRBD1
CASSYEGAPGYGYTF
TGTGCCAGCAGTTACGAGGGGGCCCCAGGCTATGGCTACACCTTC
>TRBJ2-6|.|TRBV24-1|.
CATSASGDGANVLTF
TGTGCCACCAGTGCTTCAGGGGATGGGGCCAACGTCCTGACTTTC
>TRBJ1-1|.|TRBV2|.
CATGQLEAFF
TGTGCCACAGGGCAACTTGAAGCTTTCTTT
>TRBJ1-6|once|TRBV18|TRBD1
CASSPSDRGGPLHF
TGTGCCAGCTCACCAAGCGACAGGGGAGGGCCCCTCCACTTT
>TRBJ2-3|once|TRBV5-1|TRBD2
CASSLLAASTDTQYF
TGCGCCAGCAGCTTACTAGCGGCTAGCACAGATACGCAGTATTTT
>TRBJ2-1|.|TRBV5-4|TRBD2
CASSQRLAAYNEQFF
TGTGCCAGCAGCCAGCGACTAGCGGCTTACAATGAGCAGTTCTTC
>TRBJ2-7|.|TRBV10-3|.
CAISQDSYEQYF
TGTGCCATCAGCCAGGACAGCTACGAGCAGTACTTC
>TRBJ1-4|.|TRBV5-4|TRBD1
CASSLDRGGEKLFF
TGTGCCAGCAGCTTGGACAGGGGTGGGGAAAAACTGTTTTTT
>TRBJ1-2|.|TRBV9|.
CASSVDGTITGYTF
TGTGCCAGCAGCGTAGACGGGACTATTACTGGCTACACCTTC
>TRBJ2-7|.|TRBV9|TRBD2
CASSVGSGEARYEQYF
TGTGCCAGCAGCGTAGGAAGCGGGGAAGCTCGCTACGAGCAGTACTTC
>TRBJ2-5|.|TRBV11-2|TRBD2
CATVQAGGTQETQYF
TGTGCCACCGTGCAGGCGGGGGGGACCCAAGAGACCCAGTACTTC
>TRBJ1-5|.|TRBV6-2/TRBV6-3|.
CASSYSKIGGQSNQPQHF
TGTGCCAGCAGTTACTCGAAGATCGGGGGGCAGAGCAATCAGCCCCAGCATTTT
>TRBJ1-4|.|TRBV6-5|.
CASSWSPGEKLFF
TGTGCCAGCAGTTGGAGTCCTGGGGAAAAACTGTTTTTT
>TRBJ1-4|once|TRBV19|.
CASSIDAGSYEKLFF
TGTGCCAGTAGTATAGACGCGGGGAGCTATGAAAAACTGTTTTTT
>TRBJ1-6|.|TRBV5-5|.
CASSLAGGYSPLHF
TGTGCCAGCAGCTTGGCGGGGGGGTATTCACCCCTCCACTTT
>TRBJ1-5|.|TRBV5-4|TRBD1
CASSLGTGVNQPQHF
TGTGCCAGCAGCTTGGGGACAGGGGTAAATCAGCCCCAGCATTTT
>TRBJ2-5|once|TRBV4-2|TRBD2
CASSQIIAGTQETQYF
TGTGCCAGCAGCCAAATAATAGCGGGTACCCAAGAGACCCAGTACTTC
>TRBJ1-3|.|TRBV2|.
CASSEAYWGPGNTIYF
TGTGCCAGCAGTGAAGCTTATTGGGGGCCTGGAAACACCATATATTTT
>TRBJ1-5|.|TRBV6-1|.
CASSEAGGDQPQHF
TGTGCCAGCAGTGAAGCGGGAGGGGATCAGCCCCAGCATTTT
>TRBJ2-1|.|TRBV6-6|TRBD2
CASSYHSGGASYEQFF
TGTGCCAGCAGTTACCATAGCGGGGGGGCATCGTACGAGCAGTTCTTC
>TRBJ2-3|.|TRBV5-4|TRBD2
CASSLGAGDTDTQYF
TGTGCCAGCAGCTTGGGAGCGGGGGACACAGATACGCAGTATTTT
>TRBJ1-1|.|TRBV5-1|.
CASSLTSTRQNTEAFF
TGCGCCAGCAGCTTGACTTCGACAAGACAGAACACTGAAGCTTTCTTT
>TRBJ2-7|.|TRBV7-8|.
CASSAPGIRRPEQYF
TGTGCCAGCAGTGCCCCGGGGATTCGGCGGCCCGAGCAGTACTTC
>TRBJ1-1|.|TRBV29-1|.
CSVVLSSTEAFF
TGCAGCGTTGTCTTGAGTAGCACTGAAGCTTTCTTT
>TRBJ2-2|.|TRBV12-3/TRBV12-4|.
CASRPVNTGELFF
TGTGCCAGCCGCCCGGTCAACACCGGGGAGCTGTTTTTT
>TRBJ1-5|.|TRBV7-9|.
CASSLGGGNQPQHF
TGTGCCAGCAGCTTAGGGGGGGGAAATCAGCCCCAGCATTTT